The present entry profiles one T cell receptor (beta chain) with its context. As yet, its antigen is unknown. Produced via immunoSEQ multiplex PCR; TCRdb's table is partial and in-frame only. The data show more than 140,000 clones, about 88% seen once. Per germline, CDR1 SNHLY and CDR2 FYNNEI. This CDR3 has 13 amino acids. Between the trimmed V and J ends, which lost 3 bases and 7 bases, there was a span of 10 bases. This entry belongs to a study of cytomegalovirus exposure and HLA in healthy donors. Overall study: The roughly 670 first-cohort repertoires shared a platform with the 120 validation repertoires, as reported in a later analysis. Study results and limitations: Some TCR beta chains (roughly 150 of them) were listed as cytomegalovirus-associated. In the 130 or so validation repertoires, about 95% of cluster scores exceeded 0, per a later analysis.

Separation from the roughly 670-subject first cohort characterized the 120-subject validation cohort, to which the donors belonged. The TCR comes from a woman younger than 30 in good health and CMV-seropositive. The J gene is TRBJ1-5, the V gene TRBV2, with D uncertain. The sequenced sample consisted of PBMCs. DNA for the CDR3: TGTGCCAGCAGTGATGCGGAGGCGCAGCCCCAGCATTTT. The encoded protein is CASSDAEAQPQHF.